Listed below are T cell receptor beta chains from one sample, sequenced in a study of T cells after somatic rescue of genetic block. The repertoire was sequenced with immunoSEQ multiplex PCR; TCRdb's copy has only in-frame clones and lacks some. The data hold 110,000 or so clones, with 75% to 95% observed a single time. The sample was peripheral blood mononuclear cells (PBMCs). These receptors all stem from a woman aged 18-29 years. CDR3s leave out the opening cysteine and the closing phenylalanine or tryptophan. Fields, in order: V gene, J gene, CDR3 protein.

v_gene: TRBV7-9; j_gene: TRBJ1-1; CDR3aa: ASSLDKGNTEAF
v_gene: TRBV19; j_gene: TRBJ1-5; CDR3aa: ASSRGGSGNQPQH
v_gene: TRBV28; j_gene: TRBJ2-7; CDR3aa: ASGGDATYEQY
v_gene: TRBV11-2; j_gene: TRBJ2-5; CDR3aa: ASSSLERETQY
v_gene: TRBV19; j_gene: TRBJ1-2; CDR3aa: ASSTFTGWGDGYT
v_gene: TRBV4-2; j_gene: TRBJ1-4; CDR3aa: ASSQQGGEFNEKLF
v_gene: TRBV11-2; j_gene: TRBJ2-5; CDR3aa: ASSPGGLAGGRGETQY
v_gene: TRBV30; j_gene: TRBJ1-1; CDR3aa: AWATGGEAF
v_gene: TRBV2; j_gene: TRBJ1-5; CDR3aa: ASILLSNQPQH
v_gene: TRBV27; j_gene: TRBJ2-3; CDR3aa: ASSFVGLAGVQTDTQY
v_gene: TRBV4-1; j_gene: TRBJ2-7; CDR3aa: ASSPTERGRSYEQY
v_gene: TRBV28; j_gene: TRBJ1-1; CDR3aa: ASSRQGNTEAF
v_gene: TRBV2; j_gene: TRBJ1-1; CDR3aa: ASSRGRDKMNTEAF
v_gene: TRBV2; j_gene: TRBJ2-2; CDR3aa: ASNPGQGTTGELF
v_gene: TRBV29-1; j_gene: TRBJ2-7; CDR3aa: SVEGSGSPYEQY
v_gene: TRBV2; j_gene: TRBJ1-1; CDR3aa: ASRVEGGRTEAF
v_gene: TRBV6-6; j_gene: TRBJ1-1; CDR3aa: ASSLTGQNTEAF
v_gene: TRBV9; j_gene: TRBJ1-3; CDR3aa: ASSAPVGGTIY
v_gene: TRBV7-9; j_gene: TRBJ2-7; CDR3aa: ASSGGQVLYEQY
v_gene: TRBV27; j_gene: TRBJ2-6; CDR3aa: ASSLRVSGANVLT
v_gene: TRBV14; j_gene: TRBJ1-3; CDR3aa: ASSQVSWAGNTIY
v_gene: TRBV11-3; j_gene: TRBJ2-3; CDR3aa: ASSLDTDTQY
v_gene: TRBV5-1; j_gene: TRBJ1-4; CDR3aa: ASSGGEKLF
v_gene: TRBV21-1; j_gene: TRBJ2-7; CDR3aa: ASSKVWTGGTSGGHSYEQY
v_gene: TRBV9; j_gene: TRBJ2-5; CDR3aa: ASSPRGGGGEETQY
v_gene: TRBV4-1; j_gene: TRBJ1-1; CDR3aa: ASSQDSPSLGAF
v_gene: TRBV18; j_gene: TRBJ1-4; CDR3aa: ASFTEGWASEKLF
v_gene: TRBV6-5; j_gene: TRBJ1-1; CDR3aa: ASSYGAGNTEAF
v_gene: TRBV29-1; j_gene: TRBJ1-2; CDR3aa: SVAGNYGYT
v_gene: TRBV2; j_gene: TRBJ2-6; CDR3aa: ASSLLPGANVLT
v_gene: TRBV10-3; j_gene: TRBJ2-7; CDR3aa: AISGGAYEQY
v_gene: TRBV7-8; j_gene: TRBJ1-4; CDR3aa: ASSLKADGTGNEKLF
v_gene: TRBV5-1; j_gene: TRBJ2-3; CDR3aa: ASSYLGASRGSTDTQY
v_gene: TRBV9; j_gene: TRBJ2-7; CDR3aa: ASSVAEAVQSYEQY
v_gene: TRBV27; j_gene: TRBJ1-2; CDR3aa: ASSTQGANYGYT
v_gene: TRBV7-8; j_gene: TRBJ2-2; CDR3aa: ASSLQAGGNTGELF
v_gene: TRBV18; j_gene: TRBJ2-5; CDR3aa: ASSLTQETQY
v_gene: TRBV5-1; j_gene: TRBJ2-1; CDR3aa: ASSAGTSGGYSEQF
v_gene: TRBV2; j_gene: TRBJ2-7; CDR3aa: ASLTGQTYEQY
v_gene: TRBV10-3; j_gene: TRBJ2-5; CDR3aa: AISEKGPETQY
v_gene: TRBV6-5; j_gene: TRBJ2-2; CDR3aa: ASSFLTGDTGELF
v_gene: TRBV4-3; j_gene: TRBJ2-2; CDR3aa: ASSQGEGGGSSNTGELF
v_gene: TRBV6-5; j_gene: TRBJ2-7; CDR3aa: ASSSPPNDYEQY
v_gene: TRBV11-3; j_gene: TRBJ1-4; CDR3aa: ASSLTEGATNEKLF
v_gene: TRBV30; j_gene: TRBJ2-1; CDR3aa: AWSVRGSAYNEQF